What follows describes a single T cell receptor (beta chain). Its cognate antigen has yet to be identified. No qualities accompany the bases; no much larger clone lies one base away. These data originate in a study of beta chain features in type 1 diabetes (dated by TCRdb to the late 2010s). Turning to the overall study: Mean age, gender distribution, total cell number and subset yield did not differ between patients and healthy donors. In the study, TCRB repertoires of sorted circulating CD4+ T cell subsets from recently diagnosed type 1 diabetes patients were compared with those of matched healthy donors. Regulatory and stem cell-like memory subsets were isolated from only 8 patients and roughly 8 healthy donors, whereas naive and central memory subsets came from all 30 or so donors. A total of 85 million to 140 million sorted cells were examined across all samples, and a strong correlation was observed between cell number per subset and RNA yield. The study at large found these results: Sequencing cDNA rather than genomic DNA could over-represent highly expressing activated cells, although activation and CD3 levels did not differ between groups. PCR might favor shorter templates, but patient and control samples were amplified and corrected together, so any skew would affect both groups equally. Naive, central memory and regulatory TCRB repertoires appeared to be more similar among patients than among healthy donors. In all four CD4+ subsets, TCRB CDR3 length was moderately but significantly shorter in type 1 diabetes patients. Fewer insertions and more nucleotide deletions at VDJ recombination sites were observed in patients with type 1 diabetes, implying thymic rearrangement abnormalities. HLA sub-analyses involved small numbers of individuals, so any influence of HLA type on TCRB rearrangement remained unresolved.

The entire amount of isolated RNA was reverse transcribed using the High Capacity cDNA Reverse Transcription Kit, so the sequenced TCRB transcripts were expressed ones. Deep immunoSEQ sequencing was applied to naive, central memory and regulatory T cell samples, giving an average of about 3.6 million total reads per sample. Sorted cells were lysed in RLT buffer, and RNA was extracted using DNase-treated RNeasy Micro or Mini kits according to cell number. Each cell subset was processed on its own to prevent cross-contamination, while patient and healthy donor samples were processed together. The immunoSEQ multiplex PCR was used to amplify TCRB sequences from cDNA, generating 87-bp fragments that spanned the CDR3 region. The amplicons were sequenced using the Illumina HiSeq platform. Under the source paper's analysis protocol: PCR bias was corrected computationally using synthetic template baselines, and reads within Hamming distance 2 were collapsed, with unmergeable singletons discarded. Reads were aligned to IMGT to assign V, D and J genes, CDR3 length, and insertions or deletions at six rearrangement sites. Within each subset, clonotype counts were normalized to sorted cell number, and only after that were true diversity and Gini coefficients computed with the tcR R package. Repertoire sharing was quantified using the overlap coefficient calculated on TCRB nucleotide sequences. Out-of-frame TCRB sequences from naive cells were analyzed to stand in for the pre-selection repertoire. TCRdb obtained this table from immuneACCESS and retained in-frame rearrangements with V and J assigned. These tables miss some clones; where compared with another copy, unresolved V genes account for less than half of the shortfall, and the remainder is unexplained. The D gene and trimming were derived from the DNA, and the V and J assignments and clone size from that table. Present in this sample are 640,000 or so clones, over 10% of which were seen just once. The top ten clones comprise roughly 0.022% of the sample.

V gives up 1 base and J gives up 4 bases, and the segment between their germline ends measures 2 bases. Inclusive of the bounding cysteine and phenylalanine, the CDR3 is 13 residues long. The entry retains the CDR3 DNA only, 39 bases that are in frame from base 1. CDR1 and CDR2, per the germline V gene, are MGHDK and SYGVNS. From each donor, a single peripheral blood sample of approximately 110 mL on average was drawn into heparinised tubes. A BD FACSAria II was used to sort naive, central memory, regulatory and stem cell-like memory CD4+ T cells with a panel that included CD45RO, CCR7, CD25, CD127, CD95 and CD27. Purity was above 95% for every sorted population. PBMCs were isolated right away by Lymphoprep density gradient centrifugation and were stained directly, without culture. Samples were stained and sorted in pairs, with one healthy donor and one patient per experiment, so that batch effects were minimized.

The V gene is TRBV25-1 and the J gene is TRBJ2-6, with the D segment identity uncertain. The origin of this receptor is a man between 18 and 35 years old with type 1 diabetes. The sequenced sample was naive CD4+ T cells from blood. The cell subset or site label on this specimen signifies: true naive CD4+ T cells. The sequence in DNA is TGTGCCAGCAGTGAATCCGGGGCCAACGTCCTGACTTTC. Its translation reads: CASSESGANVLTF.